The 27 T cell receptor beta chains below come from one sample, sequenced in a study of T cells after posttransplantation cyclophosphamide. Repertoires were generated with immunoSEQ multiplex PCR, while TCRdb's copy carries only in-frame clones and drops some. Listed for the sample are some 14,000 clones, none seen a single time. Cyclophosphamide on days +3 and +4 followed busulfan-fludarabine conditioning and a marrow graft. Sequences were derived from PBMCs, sampled around 1,200 days after allogeneic stem cell transplant with posttransplant cyclophosphamide. The source is a female patient aged 35 to 55 who received an allogeneic stem cell transplant from a related donor, was CMV-positive, and had no GVHD. Some T cells may originate from the graft donor.

The J gene is TRBJ1-2, the V gene TRBV9, with 9 bases fitting TRBD1. The CDR3 runs to 15 residues. V gave up 0 bases and J gave up 7 bases; unmatched junction bases: 7. The germline gives CDR1 SGDLS, CDR2 YYNGEE. The CDR3 nucleotides are TGTGCCAGCAGCGTAGGAGGGACAGGGTCTACTGGCTACACCTTC. Translating it yields CASSVGGTGSTGYTF.

In this sample, this clone turned up many times. The V gene is TRBV5-4, the J gene TRBJ2-3; 10 bases line up with TRBD2. Trimming cost V 6 bases and J 5 bases; bases outside gene matches: 6. The CDR3 is 14 residues long. The V gene's germline CDR1 is SGHNT and CDR2 YYREEE (reference sequence). The CDR3 sequence is CASTLAGLLDTQYF. CDR3 coding DNA: TGTGCCAGCACACTAGCGGGGTTATTAGATACGCAGTATTTT.

This clone has just a few counts. DNA for the CDR3: TGTGCCAGCAGCGTCGGACAGGGGGCTAGTGGAAACACCATATATTTT. Translated: CASSVGQGASGNTIYF. The V call is TRBV9, the J call TRBJ1-3, with 11 bases that match TRBD1. The germline gives CDR1 SGDLS, CDR2 YYNGEE. The CDR3 contains 16 residues. V lost 2 bases to trimming and J lost 3 bases; unmatched junction nucleotides: 4.

The CDR3: CASRNPGQLNTEAFF. CDR3 sequence (DNA): TGTGCCAGCAGAAACCCGGGACAACTGAACACTGAAGCTTTCTTT. The V call is TRBV5-4, the J call TRBJ1-1, with TRBD1 as a possible D gene (6 bases). The length of the CDR3 is 15 residues. Germline assignment: CDR1 SGHNT and CDR2 YYREEE (reference sequence). Trimming took 5 bases from V and 0 from J, leaving 14 bases between them.

This sequence joins TRBV5-1 and TRBJ1-3; D is unclear. Trimming shortened V by 3 bases and J by 1 base, and 20 bases separated the two germline ends. CDR1 SGHRS and CDR2 YFSETQ come from the germline V gene. The CDR3 is 18 amino acids. The CDR3 reads CASSWRGPGSDSGNTIYF. The CDR3 bases are TGCGCCAGCAGCTGGCGCGGTCCCGGGTCCGATTCTGGAAACACCATATATTTT.

This clone came up many times. This chain joins TRBV5-8 and TRBJ2-1; the D gene is possibly TRBD1 (5 bases). CDR3 length: 13 amino acids. V was pared by 0 bases and J by 4 bases, with 5 bases between. Germline V gene lookup returns CDR1 SGHTS and CDR2 YDEGEE. CDR3 DNA sequence: TGTGCCAGCAGCTTGGACAGGTACAATGAGCAGTTCTTC. Residues: CASSLDRYNEQFF.

There are a few counts of this clone. The chain links TRBV5-1 to TRBJ1-6; D remains ambiguous. Germline V lookup: CDR1 SGHRS, CDR2 YFSETQ. V lost 0 bases, J lost 10 bases, and 8 bases lay in between. The CDR3 is 13 residues long. The chain's CDR3 is CASSLAVLSPLHF. CDR3 DNA sequence: TGCGCCAGCAGCTTGGCCGTTCTCTCACCCCTCCACTTT.

This clone has at least ten counts. The gene calls are TRBV7-2 and TRBJ1-5; 8 bases agree with TRBD1. The CDR3 covers 14 residues. Germline CDR1 SGHTA, CDR2 FQGNSA. V lost 5 bases, J lost 3 bases, and 3 bases stayed unmatched. Here the CDR3 reads CASSRDRNNQPQHF. For the CDR3, the DNA is TGTGCCAGCAGCCGGGACAGGAACAATCAGCCCCAGCATTTT.

The rearrangement links TRBV7-9 to TRBJ1-2; D call uncertain. CDR3 size: 13 residues. Germline lookup yields CDR1 SEHNR and CDR2 FQNEAQ (reference sequence). The V and J ends lost 1 base and 8 bases respectively, with 11 bases between them. The CDR3 nucleotides are TGTGCCAGCAGCTTAGTGGGGAGTTGGGGCTACACCTTC. Its translation is CASSLVGSWGYTF.

This clone was observed a few times. The CDR3 region is CASIKPGREGYTF. The CDR3 DNA sequence: TGTGCCAGCATCAAACCGGGGAGGGAAGGCTACACCTTC. The chain employs TRBV28 and TRBJ1-2; no definite D call. Germline V lookup: CDR1 MDHEN, CDR2 SYDVKM. Trimming stripped 7 bases from V and 8 bases from J, with 17 bases between. The CDR3 is made up of 13 amino acids.

This clone was observed at least ten times. This rearrangement joins TRBV5-1 to TRBJ2-5; 11 nucleotides agree with TRBD2. The CDR3 contains 15 residues. J was trimmed by 1 base and V by 4 bases; bases with no gene match: 3. CDR1 and CDR2 from the germline V gene are SGHRS and YFSETQ. CDR3 residues: CASSPGTSGQETQYF. The CDR3 DNA is TGCGCCAGCAGCCCCGGGACTAGCGGCCAAGAGACCCAGTACTTC.

This clone was recorded many times. This rearrangement joins TRBV12-5 to TRBJ2-7, with D hard to call. V lost 3 bases, J lost 3 bases, and 15 bases lay in between. The CDR3 loop spans 15 amino acids. The germline V gene has CDR1 LGHNT and CDR2 FRNRAP. In nucleotides, the CDR3 is TGTGCTAGTGGTTTAACCGATATGGCTTTCTACGAGCAGTACTTC. Translating it yields CASGLTDMAFYEQYF.

This sequence joins TRBV6-1 and TRBJ1-6, with D perhaps matching TRBD1 (5 bases). CDR3 length: 16 amino acids. Germline V lookup: CDR1 MNHNS, CDR2 SASEGT. The V end was cut by 0 bases, the J end by 7 bases, with 13 bases between. CDR3 protein: CASSEAQGLPNSPLHF. The CDR3 DNA reads TGTGCCAGCAGTGAAGCCCAGGGACTGCCCAATTCACCCCTCCACTTT.

This clone was recorded many times. V usage is TRBV27 and J usage is TRBJ1-5, with TRBD1 matching 9 bases. Germline values: CDR1 MNHEY, CDR2 SMNVEV (reference sequence). The V gene end was trimmed by 4 bases and the J gene end by 3 bases; junction bases not matched to a gene: 1. CDR3 length: 14 residues. The CDR3 sequence: CASSWTGANQPQHF. The DNA of the CDR3 is TGTGCCAGCAGTTGGACAGGGGCCAATCAGCCCCAGCATTTT.

This clone was counted at least ten times. The chain links TRBV18 to TRBJ2-7, with TRBD2 matching 7 bases. J gave up 3 bases and V 3 bases, and 5 bases lay outside the gene matches. Germline CDR1 is KGHSH and CDR2 is LQKENI. CDR3 length: 14 residues. CDR3 loop: CASSPGGADYEQYF. The CDR3 DNA is TGTGCCAGCTCACCGGGAGGGGCGGACTACGAGCAGTACTTC.

The V and J genes are TRBV6-5 and TRBJ1-1; no definite D call. Germline assignment: CDR1 MNHEY and CDR2 SVGAGI. This CDR3 is 13 amino acids long. V lost 6 bases and J lost 1, with 9 bases in between. CDR3 amino acids: CASSPRGNTEAFF. CDR3 nucleotide sequence: TGTGCCAGCAGCCCCCGAGGGAACACTGAAGCTTTCTTT.

This clone was seen repeatedly, ten times or more. V is TRBV5-1 and J is TRBJ2-3; 7 bases fit TRBD1. V was clipped by 2 bases and J by 1 base; unmatched bases: 10. The CDR3 is 17 amino acids. Germline CDR1 is SGHRS and CDR2 is YFSETQ. In DNA, the CDR3 is TGCGCCAGCAGCTTATGGGACAGAGGGGGAGGCACAGATACGCAGTATTTT. Translation gives CASSLWDRGGGTDTQYF.

This clone was found a few times. Because the CDR3's place on the DNA is in doubt, the DNA is left out and the CDR3 is given as listed by TCRdb. The rearrangement uses TRBV10-3 and TRBJ2-6; whether TRBD2, the table's D call, matches the DNA was not checked. The CDR3 has 15 residues if both end residues are counted. From germline, CDR1 is ENHRY and CDR2 SYGVKD. This chain's CDR3 is CAIRGGLLRANVLTF.

This clone is termed medium-sized. The genes are TRBV27 and TRBJ2-7, with TRBD2 identical over 7 bases. After removal of 2 bases from V and 1 base from J, the junction contained 11 bases not matched to a gene. Germline CDR1 is MNHEY and CDR2 is SMNVEV (reference sequence). The CDR3 is made up of 17 amino acids. The CDR3 nucleotides read TGTGCCAGCAGTTTAAGGGGCGGGGGAGGGGCGTCCTACGAGCAGTACTTC. Translating gives CASSLRGGGGASYEQYF.

Ten or more counts support this clone. The chain couples TRBV19 to TRBJ2-7, with D perhaps matching TRBD1 (6 bases). CDR1 is LNHDA and CDR2 is SQIVND in the germline V gene (reference sequence). Trimming cost V 3 bases and J 1 base, with 13 bases left between them. This CDR3 has 15 amino acids. The CDR3 DNA reads TGTGCCAGTAGTATGGCGCAGGGGAATTCCTACGAGCAGTACTTC. This translates into CASSMAQGNSYEQYF.

This clone was observed at least ten times. The rearrangement links TRBV7-6 to TRBJ2-5; TRBD2 matches 14 bases. Germline CDR1 is SGHVS and CDR2 is FNYEAQ. Unmatched junction bases numbered 14, after V lost 5 bases and J lost 0 bases. The CDR3 extends over 20 amino acids. This CDR3 reads CASSHPGGLAGGPYQETQYF. Here the CDR3 DNA reads TGTGCCAGCAGCCACCCAGGAGGACTAGCGGGGGGCCCGTACCAAGAGACCCAGTACTTC.

This clone was recorded many times. The V and J genes are TRBV28 and TRBJ1-5; TRBD1 aligns across 7 bases. The V segment lost 6 bases and the J segment 5 bases; nucleotides outside the gene matches: 7. CDR3 length: 14 amino acids. The germline V gene encodes CDR1 MDHEN and CDR2 SYDVKM. Written as DNA, the CDR3 is TGTGCCAGCAGCCGACAGGGAAATTATCAGCCCCAGCATTTT. This gives the protein CASSRQGNYQPQHF.

This clone was seen ten or more times. V and J are TRBV5-6 and TRBJ2-5, with 8 bases lining up with TRBD1. The CDR3 spans 14 residues. J was trimmed by 5 bases and V by 4 bases; bases with no gene match: 7. Germline V gene sequence: CDR1 SGHDT, CDR2 YYEEEE. CDR3 DNA sequence: TGTGCCAGCAGCCCCGGACAGGGTAGTGAGACCCAGTACTTC. Its translation: CASSPGQGSETQYF.

In its sample, this clone was seen many times. The chain combines TRBV7-2 with TRBJ1-4; the match to TRBD1 covers 7 bases. Germline CDR1 is SGHTA and CDR2 is FQGNSA. The CDR3 has 15 residues. The ends lost 4 bases at V and 3 bases at J; junction bases unmatched: 5. CDR3 loop: CASSSNRGANEKLFF. CDR3 DNA sequence: TGTGCCAGCAGCTCGAACAGGGGAGCTAATGAAAAACTGTTTTTT.

This clone showed up many times. The chain carries TRBV19 and TRBJ2-1; D remains unclear. This CDR3 contains 14 residues. Germline loops: CDR1 LNHDA, CDR2 SQIVND (reference sequence). V was shortened by 5 bases and J by 7 bases, with 15 bases between the two germline ends. Here the CDR3 reads CASSPRSRQNEQFF. CDR3 DNA sequence: TGTGCCAGTAGTCCCCGGTCGAGGCAGAATGAGCAGTTCTTC.

This clone has ten or more counts. This chain connects TRBV27 to TRBJ2-7, with 12 bases that match TRBD2. This CDR3 is built from 16 residues. J lost 4 bases, V lost 0 bases, and 4 bases had no gene match. Germline assignment: CDR1 MNHEY and CDR2 SMNVEV (reference sequence). For the CDR3, the DNA is TGTGCCAGCAGTTTATCGGCTAGCGGGGGGGAGTACGAGCAGTACTTC. Translation gives CASSLSASGGEYEQYF.

This clone was observed at least ten times. V usage is TRBV6-5 and J usage is TRBJ1-2, with a weak D call TRBD1 (5 bases). Germline V CDR1 and CDR2: MNHEY, SVGAGI. V lost 6 bases and J lost 1, with 15 bases in between. The CDR3 has 15 residues. CDR3 DNA: TGTGCCAGCAGAAGGACACAGATGGGTAACTATGGCTACACCTTC. Translated: CASRRTQMGNYGYTF.